The following is a T cell receptor (beta chain) sequence with its context. It was with 60 Vbeta and 13 Jbeta primers that the PCR ran. Here immunoSEQ multiplex PCR was the method, and the copy in TCRdb shows in-frame clones only, minus some. The table lists almost 90,000 clones, less than 85% of them singletons. This record comes from a study of cytomegalovirus exposure and HLA in healthy donors. The specimen sequenced was PBMCs. The origin of this receptor is a man aged 35 to 55 in good health and CMV-seropositive.

The CDR3, as DNA: TGTGCCAGCAGCTTAGGGCAGGGTAATGAAAAACTGTTTTTT. This encodes CASSLGQGNEKLFF. The gene calls are TRBV7-8 and TRBJ1-4, with D possibly being TRBD1 (5 bases). V gave up 1 base and J gave up 4 bases, with 7 bases separating them. This CDR3 is built from 14 residues. Germline-derived CDR1 and CDR2 are SGHVS and FQNEAQ.